Presented here are 5 T cell receptor beta chains from one specimen sequenced in a study of human T cells and chemical hapten exposure. The time point was: patch test 2, 6 weeks after DPC sensitization. The treatment here: therapeutic diphenylcyclopropenone sensitization with weekly scalp DPC. TCRdb fed the RACE reads into MiXCR, producing one record per CDR3 protein. The sample carries tens of thousands of distinct CDR3 sequences, 9.5% to 12% recorded once. The source was whole blood, collected in connection with sensitization to the hapten diphenylcyclopropenone (DPC). The receptors shown here come from a man in his forties with alopecia areata. Some clones in this sample may be carry-over from other donors' samples.

J is TRBJ2-1 and V is TRBV7-2; 11 bases match TRBD2. Germline V gene data show CDR1 as SGHTA and CDR2 as FQGNSA. V gave up 7 bases and J gave up 15 bases; unmatched junction bases: 11. The CDR3 contains 13 residues. In nucleotides, the CDR3 is TGTGCCAGCAACCCGATGACTAGCGGGACAACGTTCTTC. This codes for CASNPMTSGTTFF. Using reference TRBV7-2 and TRBJ2-1 for the parts outside the CDR3, the full variable domain is GAGVSQSPSNKVTEKGKDVELRCDPISGHTALYWYRQSLGQGLEFLIYFQGNSAPDKSGLPSDRFSAERTGGSVSTLTIQRTQQEDSAVYLCASNPMTSGTTFFGPGTRLTVL.

This clonotype appeared a few times. The chain combines TRBV6-2 or TRBV6-3 with TRBJ1-5; 8 bases are a match to TRBD1. The V and J ends lost 6 bases and 5 bases, in that order; junction bases with no gene match: 3. Germline V lookup: CDR1 MNHEY, CDR2 SVGEGT. The CDR3 is 13 residues long. CDR3 amino acids: CASRLDRDQPQHF. In nucleotides, the CDR3 is TGTGCCAGCAGATTGGACAGGGATCAGCCCCAGCATTTT.

In this sample, this clonotype turned up a few times. The chain links TRBV11-1 to TRBJ2-1; 8 bases agree with TRBD1. The V segment lost 5 bases and the J segment 14 bases; nucleotides outside the gene matches: 17. CDR3 length equals 15 residues. Germline V gene data show CDR1 as SGHAT and CDR2 as FQDESV (reference sequence). CDR3 DNA sequence: TGTGCCAGCAGCCCCGGCCAGGGGGCCATTCACTGGGAGTTCTTC. Protein: CASSPGQGAIHWEFF.

There are a few counts of this clonotype. The chain employs TRBV5-1 and TRBJ1-2, with a tentative D call TRBD1 (6 bases). CDR3 length equals 14 residues. With 0 bases removed from V and 4 bases from J, the gap between germline ends came to 10 bases. Germline CDR1 and CDR2: SGHRS and YFSETQ. CDR3 sequence (DNA): TGCGCCAGCAGCTTGGAACCAGGGGCCTATGGCTACACCTTC. Amino acids: CASSLEPGAYGYTF.

The rearrangement joins TRBV3-1 to TRBJ2-4; D not resolved. CDR1 LGHDT and CDR2 YNNKEL come from the germline V gene (reference sequence). The CDR3 consists of 15 residues. Trimming removed 1 base at V and 1 base at J, with 8 bases between. The CDR3 is CASSQVFGAKNIQYF. The CDR3 nucleotides are TGTGCCAGCAGCCAAGTTTTTGGGGCCAAAAACATTCAGTACTTC.